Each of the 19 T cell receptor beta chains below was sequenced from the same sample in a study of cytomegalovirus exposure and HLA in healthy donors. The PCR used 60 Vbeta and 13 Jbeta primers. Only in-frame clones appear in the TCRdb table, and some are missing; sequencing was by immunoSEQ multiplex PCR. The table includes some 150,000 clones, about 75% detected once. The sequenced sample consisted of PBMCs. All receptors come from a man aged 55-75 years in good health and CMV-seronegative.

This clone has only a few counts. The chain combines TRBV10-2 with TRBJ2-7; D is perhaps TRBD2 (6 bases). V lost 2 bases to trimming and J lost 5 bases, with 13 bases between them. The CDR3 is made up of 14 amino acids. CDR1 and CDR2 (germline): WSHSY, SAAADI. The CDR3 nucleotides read TGCGCCAGCAGTGAGACTAGCCGGTACGACGAGCAGTACTTC. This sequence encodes CASSETSRYDEQYF.

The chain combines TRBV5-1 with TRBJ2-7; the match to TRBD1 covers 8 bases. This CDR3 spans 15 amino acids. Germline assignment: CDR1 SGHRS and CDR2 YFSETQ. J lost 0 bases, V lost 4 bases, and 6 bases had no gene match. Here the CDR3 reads CASSPGQGHSYEQYF. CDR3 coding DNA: TGCGCCAGCAGCCCTGGACAGGGCCACTCCTACGAGCAGTACTTC.

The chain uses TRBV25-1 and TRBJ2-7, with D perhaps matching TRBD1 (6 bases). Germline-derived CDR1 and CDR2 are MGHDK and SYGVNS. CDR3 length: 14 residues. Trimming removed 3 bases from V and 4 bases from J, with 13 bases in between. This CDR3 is CASSEIQGWYEQYF. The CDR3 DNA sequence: TGTGCCAGCAGTGAGATCCAGGGGTGGTACGAGCAGTACTTC.

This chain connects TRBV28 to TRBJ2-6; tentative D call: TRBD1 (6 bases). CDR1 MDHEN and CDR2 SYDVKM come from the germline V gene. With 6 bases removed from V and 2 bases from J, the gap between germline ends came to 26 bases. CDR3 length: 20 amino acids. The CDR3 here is CASSSTSGTPSSPGANVLTF. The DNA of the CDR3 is TGTGCCAGCAGCAGCACCTCCGGGACACCGAGCTCACCTGGGGCCAACGTCCTGACTTTC.

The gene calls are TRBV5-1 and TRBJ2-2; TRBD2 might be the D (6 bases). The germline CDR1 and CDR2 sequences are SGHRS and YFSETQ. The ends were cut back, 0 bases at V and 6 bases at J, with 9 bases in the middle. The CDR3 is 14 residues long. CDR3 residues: CASSLGGGPGELFF. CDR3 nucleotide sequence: TGCGCCAGCAGCTTGGGAGGAGGGCCCGGGGAGCTGTTTTTT.

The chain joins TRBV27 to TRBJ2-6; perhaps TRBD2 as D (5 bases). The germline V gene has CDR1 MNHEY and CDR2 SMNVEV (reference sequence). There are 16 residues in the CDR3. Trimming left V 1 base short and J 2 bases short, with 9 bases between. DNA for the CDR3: TGTGCCAGCAGTTTATTAACTAGTGCTGGGGCCAACGTCCTGACTTTC. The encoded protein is CASSLLTSAGANVLTF.

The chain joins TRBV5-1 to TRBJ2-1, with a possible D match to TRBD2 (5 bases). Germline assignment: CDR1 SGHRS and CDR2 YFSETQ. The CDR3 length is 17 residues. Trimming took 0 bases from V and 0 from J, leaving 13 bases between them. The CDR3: CASSLVSSRSSYNEQFF. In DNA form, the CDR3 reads TGCGCCAGCAGCTTGGTGTCTAGCCGGAGCTCCTACAATGAGCAGTTCTTC.

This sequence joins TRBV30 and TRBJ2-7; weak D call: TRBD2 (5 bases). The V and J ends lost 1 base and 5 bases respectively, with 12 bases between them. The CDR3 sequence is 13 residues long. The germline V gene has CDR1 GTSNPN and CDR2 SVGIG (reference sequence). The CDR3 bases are TGTGCCTGGAGTGCGCAAGCGGCCAACGAGCAGTACTTC. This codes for CAWSAQAANEQYF.

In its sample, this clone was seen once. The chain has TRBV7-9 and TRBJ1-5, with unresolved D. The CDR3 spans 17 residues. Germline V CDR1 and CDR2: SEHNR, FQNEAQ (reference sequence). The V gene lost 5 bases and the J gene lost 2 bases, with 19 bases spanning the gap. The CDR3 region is CASSHPPRVRGNQPQHF. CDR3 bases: TGTGCCAGCAGCCACCCTCCCCGGGTACGTGGCAATCAGCCCCAGCATTTT. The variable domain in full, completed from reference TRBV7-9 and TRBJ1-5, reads DTGVSQNPRHKITKRGQNVTFRCDPISEHNRLYWYRQTLGQGPEFLTYFQNEAQLEKSRLLSDRFSAERPKGSFSTLEIQRTEQGDSAMYLCASSHPPRVRGNQPQHFGDGTRLSIL.

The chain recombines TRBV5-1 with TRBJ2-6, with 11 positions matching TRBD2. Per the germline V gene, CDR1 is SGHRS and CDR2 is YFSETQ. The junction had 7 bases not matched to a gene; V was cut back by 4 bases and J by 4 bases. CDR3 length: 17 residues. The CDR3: CASSATGLAAGANVLTF. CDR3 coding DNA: TGCGCCAGCAGCGCTACGGGACTAGCGGCCGGGGCCAACGTCCTGACTTTC.

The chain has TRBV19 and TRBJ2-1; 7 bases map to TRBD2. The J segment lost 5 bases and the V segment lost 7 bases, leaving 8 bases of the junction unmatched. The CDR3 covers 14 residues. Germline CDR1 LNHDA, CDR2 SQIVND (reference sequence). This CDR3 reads CASTPTSAHNEQFF. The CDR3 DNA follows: TGTGCCAGTACCCCCACTAGCGCCCACAATGAGCAGTTCTTC.

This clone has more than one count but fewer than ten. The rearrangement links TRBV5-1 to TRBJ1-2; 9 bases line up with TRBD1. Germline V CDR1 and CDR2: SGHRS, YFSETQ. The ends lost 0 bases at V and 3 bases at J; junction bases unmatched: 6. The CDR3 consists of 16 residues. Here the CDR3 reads CASSLGDRETDYGYTF. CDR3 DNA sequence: TGCGCCAGCAGCTTGGGGGACAGGGAAACTGACTATGGCTACACCTTC.

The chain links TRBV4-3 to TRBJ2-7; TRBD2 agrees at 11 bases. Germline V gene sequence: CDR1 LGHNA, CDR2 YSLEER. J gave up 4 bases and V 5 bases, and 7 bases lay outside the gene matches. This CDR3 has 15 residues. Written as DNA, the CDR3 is TGCGCCAGCAGCTACATAGCGGGAGGGCCTTACGAGCAGTACTTC. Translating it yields CASSYIAGGPYEQYF.

In DNA, the CDR3 is TGTGCCAGCAGCCTCAGGGGCGAGGACATTCAGTACTTC. Translation: CASSLRGEDIQYF. This chain links TRBV7-2 with TRBJ2-4; D is perhaps TRBD1 (6 bases). Germline V gene sequence: CDR1 SGHTA, CDR2 FQGNSA. CDR3 length: 13 amino acids. Trimming took off 5 bases at V and 8 bases at J, with 13 bases between the two ends.

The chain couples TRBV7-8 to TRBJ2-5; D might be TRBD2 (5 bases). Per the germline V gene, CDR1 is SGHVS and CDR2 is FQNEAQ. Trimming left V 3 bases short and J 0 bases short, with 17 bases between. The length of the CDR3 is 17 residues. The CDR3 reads CASSFFLSGSNQETQYF. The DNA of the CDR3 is TGTGCCAGCAGCTTCTTTCTGAGCGGCAGCAACCAAGAGACCCAGTACTTC.

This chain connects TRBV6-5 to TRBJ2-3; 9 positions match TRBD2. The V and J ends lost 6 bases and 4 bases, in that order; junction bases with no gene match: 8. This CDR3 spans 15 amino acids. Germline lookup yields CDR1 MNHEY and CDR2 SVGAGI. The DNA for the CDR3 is TGTGCCAGCAGCCTTAGCGGGAGTGACGCAGATACGCAGTATTTT. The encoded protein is CASSLSGSDADTQYF.

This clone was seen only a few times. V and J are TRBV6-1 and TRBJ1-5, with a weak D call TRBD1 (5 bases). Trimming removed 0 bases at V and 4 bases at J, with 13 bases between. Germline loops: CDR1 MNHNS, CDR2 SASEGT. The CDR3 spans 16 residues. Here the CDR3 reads CASSEALQGLNQPQHF. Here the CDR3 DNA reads TGTGCCAGCAGTGAAGCGCTGCAGGGATTAAATCAGCCCCAGCATTTT.

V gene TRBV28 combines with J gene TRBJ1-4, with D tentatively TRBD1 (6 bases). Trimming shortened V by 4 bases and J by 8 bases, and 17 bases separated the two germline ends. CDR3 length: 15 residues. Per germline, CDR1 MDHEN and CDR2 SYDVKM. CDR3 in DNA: TGTGCCAGCAGTTCCCCCCAGGGGAGCCGGGAAAAACTGTTTTTT. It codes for CASSSPQGSREKLFF.

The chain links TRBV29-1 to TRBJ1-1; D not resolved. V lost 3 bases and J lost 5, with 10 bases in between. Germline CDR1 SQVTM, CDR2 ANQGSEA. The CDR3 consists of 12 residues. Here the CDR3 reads CSVEGTGTEAFF. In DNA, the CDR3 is TGCAGCGTTGAGGGTACGGGTACTGAAGCTTTCTTT.